This passage covers 14 T cell receptor beta chains from one sample sequenced in a study of shared clonotypes between healthy human individuals (dated by TCRdb to 2019 to 2021). The library was made by the immunoSEQ multiplex PCR assay. TCRdb holds this immuneACCESS table with in-frame rearrangements only. Some clones are missing; in checked studies, unresolved V genes explain under half, and the rest has no known cause. The sample table holds some 1,400,000 clones, of which roughly 96% were seen once. The ten largest clones represent roughly 1.2% of the sample. Source material: naive CD4+ T cells sorted from blood. Read against the paper, the sample's cell subset or site label means: CD45RA+ positively selected. These receptors all come from a man in his thirties or forties in good health.

To note about this clone: Within the sample, other DNA sequences also encode this same CDR3. The rearrangement uses TRBV28 and TRBJ1-2, with D unresolved. Looked up from germline, CDR1 is MDHEN and CDR2 is SYDVKM. The V end lost 3 bases, the J end lost 4 bases, and 6 bases lay between the germline ends. CDR3 length: 12 residues. This chain's CDR3 is CASSFLGYGYTF. CDR3 sequence (DNA): TGTGCCAGCAGTTTTTTAGGCTATGGCTACACCTTC.

The V and J genes are TRBV6-5 and TRBJ2-7; TRBD2 might be the D (5 bases). CDR1 and CDR2 from the germline V gene are MNHEY and SVGAGI. Trimming cost V 6 bases and J 9 bases, with 24 bases left between them. The CDR3 contains 15 residues. Here the CDR3 reads CASSHRGRSYDGQYF. CDR3 bases: TGTGCCAGCAGCCACCGGGGAAGATCCTACGATGGGCAGTACTTC.

A remark on this clone: Different DNA sequences within this sample yield the same CDR3. This chain connects TRBV18 to TRBJ2-7, with 8 positions matching TRBD1. Trimming removed 3 bases from V and 3 bases from J; junction bases left unmatched: 4. The CDR3 length is 14 residues. CDR1 KGHSH and CDR2 LQKENI come from the germline V gene. In nucleotides, the CDR3 is TGTGCCAGCTCACCGACGGACAGGGACTACGAGCAGTACTTC. Translation gives CASSPTDRDYEQYF.

The CDR3 protein is CASSPRDRGLYEQYF. The CDR3 DNA reads TGTGCCAGCAGCCCCCGGGACAGGGGACTGTACGAGCAGTACTTC. The genes are TRBV5-6 and TRBJ2-7, with 10 bases identical to TRBD1. Germline V lookup: CDR1 SGHDT, CDR2 YYEEEE. This CDR3 has 15 residues. Trimming removed 4 bases from V and 4 bases from J; junction bases left unmatched: 8.

The chain uses TRBV9 and TRBJ2-3; D is perhaps TRBD1 or TRBD2 (5 bases each). V lost 0 bases and J lost 0, with 14 bases in between. Germline CDR1 is SGDLS and CDR2 is YYNGEE. The CDR3 has 17 residues. CDR3 coding DNA: TGTGCCAGCAGCGTAGTGGGGACGGGTTTAAGCACAGATACGCAGTATTTT. Its translation is CASSVVGTGLSTDTQYF.

The gene calls are TRBV5-1 and TRBJ2-7, with 11 bases lining up with TRBD2. Germline V gives CDR1 SGHRS, CDR2 YFSETQ. The V gene end was trimmed by 5 bases and the J gene end by 5 bases; junction bases not matched to a gene: 6. CDR3 length equals 14 residues. This CDR3 reads CASRPTSGSHEQYF. The CDR3 DNA follows: TGCGCCAGCAGACCCACTAGCGGGAGCCACGAGCAGTACTTC.

The chain links TRBV20-1 to TRBJ2-5; D may correspond to TRBD1 or TRBD2 (6 bases each). V was trimmed by 8 bases and J by 5 bases, leaving 12 bases between them. Germline-derived CDR1 and CDR2 are DFQATT and SNEGSKA (reference sequence). The length of the CDR3 is 11 residues. Here the CDR3 reads CSYQGRETQYF. The CDR3 bases are TGCAGTTACCAGGGGAGGGAGACCCAGTACTTC.

The chain joins TRBV6-6 to TRBJ2-7, with D possibly called TRBD1 or TRBD2 (5 bases each). Trimming took off 6 bases at V and 3 bases at J, with 18 bases between the two ends. CDR3 length: 15 residues. The V gene's germline CDR1 is MNHNY and CDR2 SVGAGI (reference sequence). This CDR3 reads CASRRSQGTFYEQYF. CDR3 in DNA: TGTGCCAGCAGACGTTCACAAGGGACCTTCTACGAGCAGTACTTC.

This chain links TRBV28 with TRBJ2-3, with 12 bases matching TRBD2. This CDR3 has 17 amino acids. V shed 2 bases, J shed 5 bases, and the junction held 8 bases outside the gene matches. Germline CDR1 reads MDHEN; CDR2 reads SYDVKM. The CDR3 is CASSLRASGREVDTQYF. In nucleotides, the CDR3 is TGTGCCAGCAGTTTACGGGCTAGCGGGAGGGAAGTAGATACGCAGTATTTT.

This clone was found once. The chain recombines TRBV2 with TRBJ2-2; no clear D gene. Germline assignment: CDR1 SNHLY and CDR2 FYNNEI. V lost 4 bases and J lost 1, with 10 bases in between. CDR3 length: 15 residues. The CDR3 region has the DNA TGTGCCAGCAGTGTGGCAGTCGTGAACACCGGGGAGCTGTTTTTT. Translation gives CASSVAVVNTGELFF. Based on the CDR3 plus reference TRBV2 and TRBJ2-2, the full variable domain is EPEVTQTPSHQVTQMGQEVILRCVPISNHLYFYWYRQILGQKVEFLVSFYNNEISEKSEIFDDQFSVERPDGSNFTLKIRSTKLEDSAMYFCASSVAVVNTGELFFGEGSRLTVL.

V gene TRBV6-5 combines with J gene TRBJ1-1; D is unclear. The V gene lost 1 base and the J gene lost 1 base, with 4 bases spanning the gap. The CDR3 totals 13 residues. Looked up from germline, CDR1 is MNHEY and CDR2 is SVGAGI. This chain's CDR3 is CASSYWQNTEAFF. In nucleotides, the CDR3 is TGTGCCAGCAGTTACTGGCAGAACACTGAAGCTTTCTTT.

The chain couples TRBV4-1 to TRBJ2-7; 9 nucleotides align to TRBD1. The CDR3 is 15 amino acids. The V gene's germline CDR1 is MGHRA and CDR2 YSYEKL. The V and J ends lost 4 bases and 6 bases, in that order; junction bases with no gene match: 10. The CDR3 sequence: CASSPTGTGSSEQYF. CDR3 nucleotides: TGCGCCAGCAGCCCTACAGGGACAGGGAGTTCCGAGCAGTACTTC.

Concerning this clone itself: Other DNA sequences in this specimen translate into the identical CDR3. This chain joins TRBV5-1 and TRBJ2-5, with a tentative D call TRBD2 (6 bases). The CDR3 length is 14 residues. Germline V gives CDR1 SGHRS, CDR2 YFSETQ. Trimming shortened V by 2 bases and J by 2 bases, and 10 bases separated the two germline ends. The CDR3 DNA reads TGCGCCAGCAGCTTATTTGCGGGACAAGAGACCCAGTACTTC. Its protein is CASSLFAGQETQYF.

V is TRBV11-3 and J is TRBJ2-3, with D perhaps TRBD1 (5 bases). Germline CDR1 reads SGHNT; CDR2 reads YENEEA. The ends were cut back, 5 bases at V and 7 bases at J, with 10 bases in the middle. The CDR3 totals 12 residues. CDR3 nucleotide sequence: TGTGCCAGCAGCGAAGGGGATTATACGCAGTATTTT. Translation: CASSEGDYTQYF.